One and the same sample provided the 17 T cell receptor beta chains below, sequenced in a study of early stage breast cancer tumors. The data were produced by immunoSEQ multiplex PCR, yet TCRdb's version contains in-frame clones alone and is incomplete. In the table there are about 48,000 clones, 83% of which are singletons. Input material: blood. The receptors were gathered from a person in their fifties or sixties with breast cancer.

The V and J genes are TRBV19 and TRBJ1-5; 9 positions agree with TRBD1. J lost 6 bases, V lost 6 bases, and 6 bases had no gene match. CDR3 length equals 14 residues. Germline lookup yields CDR1 LNHDA and CDR2 SQIVND (reference sequence). CDR3 in DNA: TGTGCCAGTAGCGTACAGGGGGCTGGTCAGCCCCAGCATTTT. Residues: CASSVQGAGQPQHF.

This sequence joins TRBV11-2 and TRBJ2-3, with no clear D. The CDR3 has 12 residues. CDR1 is SGHAT and CDR2 is FQNNGV in the germline V gene. Between the trimmed V and J ends, which lost 4 bases and 2 bases, there was a span of 4 bases. Here the CDR3 reads CASSSATDTQYF. The CDR3 nucleotides are TGTGCCAGCAGCTCAGCCACAGATACGCAGTATTTT.

The chain employs TRBV6-6 and TRBJ2-5; D assignment may be TRBD1 or TRBD2 (5 bases each). The germline V gene encodes CDR1 MNHNY and CDR2 SVGAGI (reference sequence). V was pared by 6 bases and J by 6 bases, with 20 bases between. The CDR3 runs to 15 residues. The CDR3 is CASRPGPPLVQTQYF. The CDR3 nucleotides are TGTGCCAGCAGGCCGGGACCCCCTTTAGTGCAGACCCAGTACTTC.

This sequence joins TRBV7-8 and TRBJ2-5, with D possibly TRBD2 on 5 matching bases. The V end was cut by 7 bases, the J end by 7 bases, with 19 bases between. CDR1 is SGHVS, CDR2 FQNEAQ, per germline. This CDR3 region has 14 residues. DNA for the CDR3: TGTGCCAGCATCATCGAGGGAGACGCCGGGACCCAGTACTTC. Translated: CASIIEGDAGTQYF.

The genes are TRBV18 and TRBJ2-7; 8 bases map to TRBD1. This CDR3 has 14 residues. CDR1 and CDR2 from the germline V gene are KGHSH and LQKENI. The V and J ends lost 5 bases and 6 bases, in that order; junction bases with no gene match: 9. Here the CDR3 DNA reads TGTGCCAGCTCAGCGGCGACAGGGGACGGCGAGCAGTACTTC. Amino acid sequence: CASSAATGDGEQYF. The whole variable domain, remainder taken from reference TRBV18 and TRBJ2-7, is NAGVMQNPRHLVRRRGQEARLRCSPMKGHSHVYWYRQLPEEGLKFMVYLQKENIIDESGMPKERFSAEFPKEGPSILRIQQVVRGDSAAYFCASSAATGDGEQYFGPGTRLTVT.

V and J are TRBV27 and TRBJ1-5; 7 positions match TRBD1. CDR1 and CDR2 (germline): MNHEY, SMNVEV (reference sequence). The V segment lost 6 bases and the J segment 4 bases; nucleotides outside the gene matches: 6. This CDR3 comprises 14 residues. This CDR3 reads CASSPTGFNQPQHF. CDR3 bases: TGTGCCAGCAGCCCGACAGGGTTTAATCAGCCCCAGCATTTT.

The chain uses TRBV7-9 and TRBJ2-2; 10 positions agree with TRBD2. The length of the CDR3 is 14 residues. Germline V lookup: CDR1 SEHNR, CDR2 FQNEAQ (reference sequence). The junction had 6 bases not matched to a gene; V was cut back by 1 base and J by 13 bases. CDR3 bases: TGTGCCAGCAGCTTAGGGACTAGCGGAGTCCGGCTGTTTTTT. Translating gives CASSLGTSGVRLFF.

For the CDR3, the DNA is TGTGCCAGCAGCTGGAATGACAGGAACACTGAAGCTTTCTTT. This codes for CASSWNDRNTEAFF. The chain employs TRBV7-8 and TRBJ1-1; TRBD1 is a possible D gene (5 bases). In germline, CDR1 is SGHVS, CDR2 FQNEAQ. The CDR3 sequence is 14 residues long. Trimming stripped 4 bases from V and 1 base from J, with 10 bases between.

The V call is TRBV6-5, the J call TRBJ1-4; D unclear. The germline V gene encodes CDR1 MNHEY and CDR2 SVGAGI. V lost 9 bases and J 7 bases, leaving 15 bases between the germline ends. This CDR3 has 13 residues. This CDR3 reads CASSLAGREKLFF. The CDR3 DNA reads as TGTGCCAGTAGCCTAGCCGGTCGTGAAAAACTGTTTTTT.

The J gene is TRBJ2-5, the V gene TRBV14; 7 bases agree with TRBD1. Trimming cost V 1 base and J 7 bases; bases outside gene matches: 12. Germline lookup yields CDR1 SGHDN and CDR2 FVKESK. This CDR3 comprises 16 residues. The CDR3 DNA is TGTGCCAGCAGCCAAGCTACCGCCAGGGGGTTTGGGACCCAGTACTTC. Translated: CASSQATARGFGTQYF.

J is TRBJ2-1 and V is TRBV9; D perhaps matches TRBD2 (6 bases). The CDR3 length is 14 residues. In germline, CDR1 is SGDLS, CDR2 YYNGEE. Trimming left V 0 bases short and J 5 bases short, with 9 bases between. For the CDR3, the DNA is TGTGCCAGCAGCGTAGACGGGAGCCACAATGAGCAGTTCTTC. Its translation is CASSVDGSHNEQFF.

J is TRBJ1-5 and V is TRBV5-4; 10 positions match TRBD1. Germline CDR1 reads SGHNT; CDR2 reads YYREEE (reference sequence). V dropped 4 bases and J dropped 4; count of bases not matched to a gene: 14. CDR3 length: 18 residues. CDR3 DNA: TGTGCCAGCAGCCTAACGACAGGGGGCGAGGTGTTAAATCAGCCCCAGCATTTT. Translating gives CASSLTTGGEVLNQPQHF. The full variable domain, with the rest looked up from reference TRBV5-4 and TRBJ1-5, is ETGVTQSPTHLIKTRGQQVTLRCSSQSGHNTVSWYQQALGQGPQFIFQYYREEENGRGNFPPRFSGLQFPNYSSELNVNALELDDSALYLCASSLTTGGEVLNQPQHFGDGTRLSIL.

The chain employs TRBV29-1 and TRBJ2-2; TRBD1 agrees at 8 bases. Germline V CDR1 and CDR2: SQVTM, ANQGSEA. The CDR3 sequence is 13 residues long. With V trimmed by 7 bases and J by 7 bases, 8 bases remained unmatched. CDR3 DNA sequence: TGCAGCGAGAGTCAGGGGGCTGTCGGGGAGCTGTTTTTT. Protein product: CSESQGAVGELFF.

The V and J genes are TRBV15 and TRBJ2-7, with 9 bases identical to TRBD1. From germline, CDR1 is LNHNV and CDR2 YYDKDF (reference sequence). CDR3 length: 17 amino acids. The J segment lost 1 base and the V segment lost 2 bases, leaving 9 bases of the junction unmatched. CDR3 bases: TGTGCCACCAGCAGATCCTACCCAGGACAGGGGTCCTACGAGCAGTACTTC. Translated: CATSRSYPGQGSYEQYF. Together with reference TRBV15 and TRBJ2-7, the CDR3 gives the full variable domain: DAMVIQNPRYQVTQFGKPVTLSCSQTLNHNVMYWYQQKSSQAPKLLFHYYDKDFNNEADTPDNFQSRRPNTSFCFLDIRSPGLGDTAMYLCATSRSYPGQGSYEQYFGPGTRLTVT.

V usage is TRBV28 and J usage is TRBJ1-1; possibly TRBD1 for D (5 bases). V lost 7 bases and J lost 12, with 15 bases in between. The CDR3 is 11 amino acids. Germline CDR1 MDHEN, CDR2 SYDVKM. CDR3: CASNRDFGTFF. The CDR3 DNA reads TGTGCCAGCAACCGGGACTTCGGGACTTTCTTT.

This chain links TRBV5-1 with TRBJ2-3; 7 nucleotides agree with TRBD1. The CDR3 spans 16 residues. Germline loops: CDR1 SGHRS, CDR2 YFSETQ. J lost 2 bases, V lost 2 bases, and 8 bases had no gene match. The CDR3 is CASSFTLTGFTDTQYF. The CDR3 bases are TGCGCCAGCAGCTTTACCCTGACAGGGTTCACAGATACGCAGTATTTT. Full variable domain (outside the CDR3, taken from reference TRBV5-1 and TRBJ2-3): KAGVTQTPRYLIKTRGQQVTLSCSPISGHRSVSWYQQTPGQGLQFLFEYFSETQRNKGNFPGRFSGRQFSNSRSEMNVSTLELGDSALYLCASSFTLTGFTDTQYFGPGTRLTVL.

This clone was seen a few times. The V gene is TRBV28, the J gene TRBJ1-2, with D hard to call. CDR1 is MDHEN, CDR2 SYDVKM, per germline. The CDR3 consists of 14 residues. V was cut by 5 bases and J by 4 bases, with 14 bases left in between. The CDR3 DNA follows: TGTGCCAGCAGTCCAACTCTCGCAGGCTATGGCTACACCTTC. It is translated as CASSPTLAGYGYTF.